This TCR beta chain emerged from a study of cytomegalovirus exposure and HLA in healthy donors (TCRdb year 2017). In the study overall: An earlier analysis of some 620 of the donors reported 276 Gb of sequence data and some 110 million unique TCR beta sequences obtained from around 190 million T cells. Around 320 gigabases of sequencing data and around 87 million unique TCR sequences were included in an early release covering about 700 HLA-typed donors. Of the 300 to 450 genotyped donors, 65% to 90% were placed in the genetic ancestry cluster associated with self-reported Caucasian donors. The study aimed to test whether signatures of past pathogen exposure could be identified by cataloging public T cell receptors. The study used immunosequencing to profile the T cell repertoires of approximately 630 subjects and linked those repertoires to cytomegalovirus serostatus. A separate validation cohort of roughly 130 different subjects was used in addition to the approximately 700-subject first cohort. The study combined high-throughput TCR immunosequencing, statistical association of individual TCRs with disease status, and machine learning to predict cytomegalovirus infection status. To study patterns of TCR occurrence, a later analysis re-analyzed previously published TCR beta repertoires from 666 donors and added high-resolution HLA genotyping. In the later analysis, no new phenotypic data were used to find candidate immune exposures; instead, reliance was placed on TCR beta sequences and their occurrence across donors. An earlier analysis of some 600 of the donors applied high-throughput TCR beta sequencing to assess whether each TCR beta V gene segment acted as functional or pseudogenic. Donor age, sex, ethnicity and CMV serostatus were compiled alongside the repertoire data. In a later genetic analysis, genome-wide SNP genotypes for about 65% of the 666 donors were used, and that subset was treated as a discovery cohort. All discovery cohort repertoires had been generated using a single sequencing platform. Class I and class II HLA loci were covered by the typing at four-digit resolution. Typing coverage differed by locus: A, B, C, DRB1 and DQB1 were typed in about 620-640 donors, DQA1 in 522, DPA1 in approximately 610, and DPB1 in 400 to 480. About 5 DR-DQ haplotypes were handled as single units for association and clustering, since linkage in the cohort was strong. Across approximately 400 genotyped donors of the cohort, an average of roughly 250,000 unique TCR beta nucleotide sequences per donor were sequenced, and roughly 17% of those sequences were non-productive. General findings and caveats noted by the study authors: Cytomegalovirus status was reported to be diagnosed by the classifier with high specificity and sensitivity in both the original and validation cohorts. Across donors, most TCR sequences were observed very rarely, whereas some public TCRs were present in many individuals. In a later genetic analysis, fewer N-insertions in productive TCRs were reported among donors in an Asian-associated ancestry cluster than the roughly 640-donor mean. A further reported finding was that TCR beta sequences accurately predicted the HLA-A and HLA-B alleles for most subjects in the first cohort. Several of the top co-occurrence clusters appeared to be linked to parvovirus B19, influenza, CMV and Epstein-Barr virus, according to a later analysis. According to a later analysis, most CMV-associated TCR beta chains appeared to be HLA-restricted, and the HLA associations seemed to be driven largely by CMV exposure. Because counts were too low, more than 15 rarely observed V segments, including chromosome 9 orphons, were excluded from the earlier analysis of some 540 of the donors. In the study, approximately 160 TCR beta chains were listed as associated with cytomegalovirus. The only immune exposure information available for the cohort was CMV serostatus. A cluster of highly shared sequence variants was judged likely to represent a technical artifact of the sequencing pipeline. HLA typing was unavailable for some donors at each locus, so association tests used only the typed subset. Three of the identified cytomegalovirus-associated TCR beta chains were confirmed in vitro to be specific for cytomegalovirus antigens. Sequencing depth was assumed to be roughly uniform across donors in the presence/absence analyses, though that assumption may not hold. It was suggested by the authors that the approach could potentially be generalized to other disease states and immunological phenotypes. When HLA alleles, especially DR and DQ, strongly co-occurred, attributing TCR associations to individual alleles was difficult. V-gene and J-gene trimming of TCR beta chains was associated with a missense DCLRE1C variant in a later genetic analysis, and the association was replicated in an independent cohort. Correlated functional status among segregating V segments might reflect linkage disequilibrium, but an unknown experimental factor could not be ruled out. Broadly in line with IMGT annotations, most TCR beta V segments showed up in productive rearrangements about 87% or about 30% of the time in an earlier analysis of some 590 of the donors. According to a later analysis, TCR association rates differed among HLA loci, with DRB1 alleles showing the most associated TCRs and HLA-C alleles showing the fewest. A later analysis associated 15,000 or so TCR beta sequences with specific HLA alleles at a false discovery rate of 0.05. Because the 87-base-pair reads could not distinguish some IMGT-functional V segments, including TRBV6-2 and TRBV6-3, those segments were excluded. In a later analysis, HLA-associated TCR beta chains showed more clonal expansion and lower generation probabilities than non-associated chains that were equally common. The cohort was sequenced for TCR beta chains only, and without alpha or paired-chain data the features that could be detected were limited.

Based on the germline V gene, the CDR1 and CDR2 sequences are SGHRS and YFSETQ. V ends up 3 bases short and J 2 bases short, with an unmatched junction base count of 7. There are 16 amino acids in the CDR3, from cysteine to phenylalanine inclusive. Only the CDR3 DNA stays, 48 bases, in frame from base 1. Remarks on this clone: No antigen is known for it. Per-nucleotide qualities are absent, and no much larger clonotype sits a single base away.

The library was produced with the immunoSEQ multiplex PCR assay. For the multiplex PCR, a mixture combining 60 forward primers for TCR Vbeta segments and 13 reverse primers for TCR Jbeta segments was used. Amplification of the CDR3 region of rearranged TCR beta genes was performed with a multiplex PCR assay on genomic DNA. The Illumina HiSeq System was used to sequence the amplified TCR beta libraries as 87-base-pair reads. Turning to the authors' computational methods: A later analysis tallied around 80 million unique TCR beta chains across the roughly 610 repertoires, and approximately 9.9 million of those chains were shared by two or more donors. To remove PCR and sequencing errors, raw reads were error-corrected and collapsed into unique sequences using a nearest-neighbor algorithm that merged closely related sequences. Alignment of CDR3 sequences to IMGT reference sequences was used to assign V, D and J gene segments. For a sequence to be retained, a match of at least six nucleotides to both a V gene segment and a J gene segment was required. Rearrangements were classified as productive when the CDR3 lacked stop codons and remained in frame with V and J, and all other rearrangements were classified as non-productive. Following IMGT convention, CDR3 was defined as the stretch from the second conserved V-encoded cysteine to the conserved J-encoded phenylalanine. Sequences without an unambiguous match to a single V gene segment were excluded from the earlier analysis of a few hundred of the donors. In an earlier analysis of some 590 of the donors, V segments were called functional above 56.7% productive rearrangements and were called segregating when the between-donor standard deviation exceeded 5%. A statistical classification framework was built for diagnosing cytomegalovirus status from the catalog of TCR beta chain sequences. V and J gene assignment, in a later analysis, came from comparing TCR nucleotide sequences with IMGT/GENE-DB human TR gene sequences. The TCRdist pipeline was used in a later analysis to assign CDR3 sequences and most-parsimonious VDJ recombination scenarios. In a later analysis, each TCR beta chain was defined by its CDR3 amino acid sequence together with its V-gene family, and reads without a unique V-gene family were excluded. To address suspected cross-contamination and a sequencing artifact, a later analysis removed under 600 highly shared, low-generation-probability nucleotide sequences. In a later analysis, a clonal expansion index was calculated for each public chain from normalized within-repertoire ranks of inferred template counts. In a later analysis, generation probabilities were computed with a VDJ recombination model fitted to out-of-frame rearrangements, and the resulting probabilities were checked against IGoR. Hypergeometric tests were used in a later analysis to score TCR-TCR, TCR-HLA and TCR-CMV co-occurrence, with a repertoire-size bias correction applied to the TCR pairs. To estimate false discovery rates, a later analysis permuted the HLA or CMV assignments 20 times. A later analysis grouped co-occurring TCRs with DBSCAN, adding TCRdist sequence similarity when clustering within HLA-allele-positive subsets. Co-occurrence clustering excluded repertoires with fewer than 30,000 or more than 120,000 public chains, plus five with anomalous nucleotide sharing. The immuneACCESS repertoire file appears here via TCRdb, limited to in-frame rearrangements. These files lack a portion of the clones; in checked studies, under half of the deficit traces to unresolved V genes, and the cause of the others is not known. V and J calls and clone size come straight from that table; D and trimming were deduced from the DNA. Across this sample there are roughly 150,000 clones, with around 79% seen only once. More than 2.5% of the sample goes to the ten largest clones.

The cohort consisted of 600 to 750 healthy bone marrow donors. At the time of sampling, every cohort member was nominally healthy, though immune exposures that went unrecorded were likely present. The donor tested CMV seronegative and was one of the 352 seronegative cohort members. A peripheral blood sample was provided by each donor, and peripheral blood mononuclear cells were used for TCR beta sequencing. Genomic DNA extraction from the blood cell samples was performed with the Qiagen DNeasy Blood Extraction Kit. The chain joins TRBV5-1 to TRBJ2-3, and 9 bases in between align with TRBD2. The origin of this receptor is a female donor in good health and CMV-seronegative. The specimen was PBMCs. CDR3 loop: CASSSGGGRVTDTQYF. The DNA sequence reads TGCGCCAGCAGCTCCGGGGGCGGGAGGGTCACAGATACGCAGTATTTT.